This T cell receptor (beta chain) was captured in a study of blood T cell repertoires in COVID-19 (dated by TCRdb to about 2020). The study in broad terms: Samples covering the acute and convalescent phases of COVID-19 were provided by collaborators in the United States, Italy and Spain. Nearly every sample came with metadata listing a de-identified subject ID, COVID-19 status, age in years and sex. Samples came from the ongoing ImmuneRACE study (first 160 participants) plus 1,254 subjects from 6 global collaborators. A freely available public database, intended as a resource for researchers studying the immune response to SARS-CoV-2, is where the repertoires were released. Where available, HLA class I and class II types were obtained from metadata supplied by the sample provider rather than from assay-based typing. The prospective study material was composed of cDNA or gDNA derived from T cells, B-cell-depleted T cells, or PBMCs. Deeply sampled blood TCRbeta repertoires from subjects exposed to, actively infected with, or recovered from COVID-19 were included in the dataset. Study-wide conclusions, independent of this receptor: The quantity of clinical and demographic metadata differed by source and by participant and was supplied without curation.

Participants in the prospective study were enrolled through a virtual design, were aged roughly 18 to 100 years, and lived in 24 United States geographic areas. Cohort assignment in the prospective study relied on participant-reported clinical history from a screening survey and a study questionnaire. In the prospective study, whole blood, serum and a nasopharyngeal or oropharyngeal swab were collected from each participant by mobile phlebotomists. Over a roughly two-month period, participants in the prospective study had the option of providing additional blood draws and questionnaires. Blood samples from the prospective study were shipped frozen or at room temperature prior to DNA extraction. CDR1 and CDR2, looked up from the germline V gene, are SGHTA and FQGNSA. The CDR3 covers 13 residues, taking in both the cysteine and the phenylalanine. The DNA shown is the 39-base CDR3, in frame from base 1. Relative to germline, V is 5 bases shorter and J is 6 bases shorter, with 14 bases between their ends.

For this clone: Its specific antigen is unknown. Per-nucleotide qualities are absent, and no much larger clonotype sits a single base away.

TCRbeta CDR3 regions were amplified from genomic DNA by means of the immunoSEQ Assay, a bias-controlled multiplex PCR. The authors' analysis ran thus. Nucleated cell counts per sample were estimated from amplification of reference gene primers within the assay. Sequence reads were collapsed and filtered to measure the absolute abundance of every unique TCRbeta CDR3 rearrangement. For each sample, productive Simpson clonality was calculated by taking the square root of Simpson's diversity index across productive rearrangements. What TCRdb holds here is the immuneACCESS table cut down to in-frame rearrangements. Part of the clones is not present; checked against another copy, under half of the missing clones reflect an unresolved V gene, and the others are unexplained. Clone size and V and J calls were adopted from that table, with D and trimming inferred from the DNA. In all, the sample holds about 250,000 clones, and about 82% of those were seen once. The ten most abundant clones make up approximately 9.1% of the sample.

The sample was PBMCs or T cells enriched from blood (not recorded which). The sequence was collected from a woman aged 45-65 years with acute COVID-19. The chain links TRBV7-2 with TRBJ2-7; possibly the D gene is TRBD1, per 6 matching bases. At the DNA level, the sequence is TGTGCCAGCAGCGCCCTACAGGGTTTCGAGCAGTACTTC. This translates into CASSALQGFEQYF.